This T cell receptor beta chain was identified during a study of chemoradiotherapy in HPV16-positive cancers. Findings and limits, study-wide: HPV-specific T cells were functionally defined from only a couple of HPV16-positive patients. During treatment, candidate HPV-specific clones and E7-related motifs expanded in tumor.

As for this clone: What it recognizes is unknown.

The method was immunoSEQ multiplex PCR; TCRdb's version includes in-frame clones alone and lacks a portion of them. Seen here are about 12,000 clones, about 78% observed once, and the top ten hold roughly 8.3%. This TCR was recovered from a human donor with HPV-associated anogenital cancer. This material was obtained from a patient who underwent chemoradiotherapy.

CDR3 residues: CASSGHSGLADSTDTQYF. CDR3 sequence (DNA): TGTGCCAGCAGCGGCCACTCGGGACTAGCGGATAGCACAGATACGCAGTATTTT. V gene TRBV9 combines with J gene TRBJ2-3; TRBD2 agrees at 11 bases. The V gene end was trimmed by 3 bases and the J gene end by 0 bases; junction bases not matched to a gene: 9. CDR3 length: 18 residues. In germline, CDR1 is SGDLS, CDR2 YYNGEE.